This T cell receptor (beta chain) was captured in a study of blood T cell repertoires in COVID-19 (dated by TCRdb to about 2020). Background for the entire study: Samples covering the acute and convalescent phases of COVID-19 were provided by collaborators in the United States, Italy and Spain. The prospective study material was composed of cDNA or gDNA derived from T cells, B-cell-depleted T cells, or PBMCs. The dataset comprised deeply sampled blood TCRbeta repertoires from subjects exposed to, actively infected with, or recovered from COVID-19. A freely available public database, intended as a resource for researchers studying the immune response to SARS-CoV-2, is where the repertoires were released. Samples came from the ongoing ImmuneRACE study (first 160 participants) plus 1,254 subjects from 6 global collaborators. Nearly every sample came with metadata listing a de-identified subject ID, COVID-19 status, age in years and sex. HLA class I and class II types, where available, came from metadata supplied by the sample provider rather than from assay-based typing. Paper-wide results and their limitations: How much clinical and demographic metadata was included differed by source and by participant, and the metadata was provided uncurated.

Via the germline V gene, CDR1 is MNHEY and CDR2 SVGAGI. There are 14 amino acids in the CDR3, from cysteine to phenylalanine inclusive. Only the CDR3 region is kept as DNA, spanning 42 bases read in frame from base 1. Trimming at the junction amounts to 6 bases on V and 0 bases on J, and the germline ends lie 11 bases apart. Collaborating institutions collected whole blood in K2EDTA tubes following their own protocols. For TCRbeta analysis, collaborators shipped samples as frozen whole blood, isolated PBMCs, or DNA extracted from either of those sample types. This clone was detected once. Its target antigen remains unknown. Per-nucleotide qualities are absent, and no much larger clonotype sits a single base away. TCRbeta CDR3 regions were amplified from genomic DNA using the immunoSEQ Assay, a bias-controlled multiplex PCR. The original methods were these. Within the assay, amplification of reference gene primers was used to estimate how many nucleated cells each sample contained. Sequence reads were collapsed and filtered to measure the absolute abundance of every unique TCRbeta CDR3 rearrangement. For each sample, productive Simpson clonality was calculated as the square root of Simpson's diversity index over productive rearrangements. Drawn from immuneACCESS, this table holds only the in-frame rearrangements with V and J called that TCRdb kept. Clones are partly lost; checked studies trace under half to an unresolved V gene and leave the rest unexplained. The DNA gave D and trimming, while V, J and clone size come from that table. The sample table holds approximately 210,000 clones, of which around 80% were seen once. The ten top clones hold approximately 12% of the sample.

The rearrangement joined TRBV6-5 to TRBJ1-1, and TRBD1 may be the D gene, going by 6 matching bases. Sequencing was performed on peripheral blood. The receptor was isolated from a woman aged 35 to 49 with acute or convalescent COVID-19. The CDR3: CASSLQGMNTEAFF. The DNA sequence follows: TGTGCCAGCAGCCTACAGGGTATGAACACTGAAGCTTTCTTT.